Here is one TCR beta chain with its context. In its sample, this clonotype was seen a few times. It has no known antigen specificity. Nothing much larger sits one base from this clone, and base qualities are not available. All donors were healthy Caucasians. The CDR3, from cysteine to phenylalanine, totals 17 residues. Of all the DNA, just the CDR3 is kept, 51 bases in frame from base 1. Germline trimming: 6 bases from V, 4 bases from J; junction bases outside gene matches: 17. Reading the germline V gene gives CDR1 SGHRS and CDR2 YFSETQ. The sample is drawn from a study of identical twins (dated by TCRdb to 2016 to 2017). Regarding the complete study: To test whether fetal clonotypes persist, this study deep-sequenced TCR alpha and beta repertoires from monozygotic twins, from unrelated adults of various ages, and from cord blood. To rule out contamination, the twin experiments were replicated at different times with different library preparation protocols.

General findings and caveats noted by the study authors: Out-of-frame TCR alpha sequences shared between twins showed an excess of low generation-probability sequences compared with coincidental sharing between unrelated individuals. Fewer insertions were carried by abundant cord blood beta clonotypes, a similar but weaker trend appeared in young adult naive repertoires, and no such trend appeared in memory repertoires. Because the same donors could not be followed over many years, the conclusions relied on cross-sectional statistical analysis. Invariant T cells such as MAIT and iNKT could partly confound zero-insertion analyses, although diverse VJ usage argued against such confounding for most clonotypes. Recombination models systematically underestimated out-of-frame TCR alpha sharing in monozygotic twins but agreed with sharing between unrelated individuals. Excess twin sharing in beta out-of-frame sequences was weaker because fewer shared sequences lowered the signal-to-noise ratio.

Library generation was performed with 5' RACE. The listed sequencing device is Illumina HiSeq 2000. Template switching introduced a universal primer binding site; the final cDNA contained a unique molecular identifier, enabling accurate counting of TCR cDNA molecules. Specific primers in the conserved constant-segment region were used to synthesize first-strand cDNA for TCR alpha and beta chains. To control for contamination, every cDNA library carried two barcodes: a SMART-Mk sample barcode plus Illumina barcodes. TruSeq adapter sequences, together with Illumina sample barcodes, were added in two successive PCR steps. The TCR alpha and beta cDNA libraries were sequenced on the Illumina HiSeq platform using custom primers. As for the original processing: Unique molecular identifiers were extracted from raw reads with MiGEC, and CDR3 positions were determined with MiXCR. For each individual, recombination models were inferred using an EM algorithm with the repgenHMM and IGoR tools. Shared clonotypes were analyzed with the tcR package in R, and sharing was normalized by the product of cloneset sizes. To study raw recombination without the effects of thymic and clonal selection, out-of-frame nonproductive sequences were analyzed. TCRdb trimmed public reads at Q25 via fastp, called clones via MiXCR and kept in-frame beta chains. Identical CDR3 protein sequences are pooled into one entry, listed with their most common genes and DNA. These V and J calls derive from TCRdb rather than the authors' analysis. For this sample the table gives some 1,700,000 distinct CDR3 sequences, of which less than 35% were detected only once. The top ten constitute roughly 0.3% of the sample.

The sample comprised cord blood. This clonotype originated in a newborn girl in good health. The chain couples TRBV5-1 to TRBJ1-2, and 8 junction bases match TRBD1. The CDR3 here reads CASKWLPGYRGFYGYTF. In nucleotides, the sequence is TGCGCCAGCAAATGGCTACCGGGATACAGGGGGTTCTATGGCTACACCTTC.